The sequence of this T cell receptor beta chain was determined in a study of CXCR3-negative and CXCR3-positive naive CD8 T cells. General study points: Memory, not naive, CXCR3-negative and CXCR3-positive cells differed in TRBV-TRBJ usage. Both naive subsets had comparably high diversity; memory CD8+ cells much lower. TRB CDR3s were more hydrophobic in CXCR3-positive than in CXCR3-negative naive cells. Naive subsets did not differ in surface CD5, and the authors estimated TCR strength using properties of the TRB CDR3.

The study made its TRB cDNA libraries by 5' RACE, adding UMI labels. TCRdb reprocessed the 5' RACE reads and reports one entry per CDR3 protein, with no DNA. In all, the sample yields approximately 100,000 distinct CDR3 sequences. Of note for this clonotype: The antigen remains undetermined.

The CDR3 consists of 16 residues. Germline V lookup: CDR1 SQVTM, CDR2 ANQGSEA. Sample: naive CXCR3+ CD8+ T cells from blood. Subset noted: CD45RO-CCR7+CD27+CD95- naive CD8+ T cells expressing CXCR3 (TNR3+). The chain combines TRBV29-1 with TRBJ1-3. The sequence was obtained from a human donor in good health. Some clones in this sample may be carry-over from other donors' samples. The chain's CDR3 is CSVEDLATDSGNTIYF.